This T cell receptor beta chain was obtained from a study of T cell responses to AZD1222 COVID-19 vaccine. Whole-study context: It was second doses at about 4 or about 12 weeks that were pooled.

Study-wide findings and caveats: Spike-specific TCR breadth rose after two AZD1222 doses, and depth rose as well.

On this clone: Its specificity is unknown.

The repertoire was sequenced with immunoSEQ multiplex PCR; TCRdb's copy has only in-frame clones and lacks some. The sample holds about 120,000 clones, 85% to 90% seen once. Germline V gene lookup returns CDR1 MDHEN and CDR2 SYDVKM. V gave up 6 bases and J gave up 6 bases, with 14 bases separating them. The CDR3 sequence is 13 residues long. The starting material was peripheral blood, obtained on day 0 of AZD1222 vaccination. This chain links TRBV28 with TRBJ1-1; D remains ambiguous. This TCR was recovered from an adult in good health. CDR3 amino acids: CASRTTERAEAFF. The CDR3 bases are TGTGCCAGCAGAACTACTGAACGGGCTGAAGCTTTCTTT.